This T cell receptor (beta chain) was sequenced in a study of OX40 agonist ivuxolimab in advanced cancers. Study information: Cohort: roughly 79% men, mean age 60, aged about 20 to 90.

The V gene's germline CDR1 is SGHDT and CDR2 YYEEEE. This CDR3 is built from 13 residues. V was cut by 3 bases and J by 2 bases, with 9 bases left in between. TCRdb keeps only in-frame clones here, not all; method: immunoSEQ multiplex PCR. This table has around 80,000 clones, around 90% appearing once. This material consisted of CD4+ or CD8+ T cells sorted from blood, taken in a trial of the OX40 agonist ivuxolimab. This sequence joins TRBV5-6 and TRBJ2-7; D possibly corresponds to TRBD1 (5 bases). This receptor was obtained from an adult with an advanced solid tumor such as melanoma, head and neck, liver or kidney cancer. CDR3 region: CASSSRETYEQYV. The CDR3 region has the DNA TGTGCCAGCAGCTCCAGGGAAACCTACGAGCAGTACGTC.